Each of the 17 T cell receptor beta chains below was sequenced from the same sample in a study of monozygotic twins with inflammatory bowel disease. TCRdb processed the 5' RACE reads again and assigns one entry to each CDR3 protein, with no DNA. The sample totals over 100,000 distinct CDR3 sequences. The sequencing input was blood. The receptors were sampled from a human donor with ulcerative colitis or Crohn's disease, or a healthy co-twin of an affected twin (not recorded which).

The chain links TRBV28 to TRBJ1-2. In germline, CDR1 is MDHEN, CDR2 SYDVKM. This CDR3 has 12 amino acids. CDR3 region: CASSSGNYGYTF.

The chain joins TRBV6-5 to TRBJ1-3. From germline, CDR1 is MNHEY and CDR2 SVGAGI. CDR3 size: 18 residues. The CDR3 sequence is CASSSYPRGGSSGNTIYF.

This rearrangement joins TRBV28 to TRBJ1-1. The CDR3 contains 13 residues. Per germline, CDR1 MDHEN and CDR2 SYDVKM. CDR3 sequence reads: CASSTPSRTEAFF.

CDR3 loop: CASSFGDGNTQYF. The chain has TRBV7-9 and TRBJ2-3; TCRdb's D call of TRBD1 is untestable without DNA. The germline V gene encodes CDR1 SEHNR and CDR2 FQNEAQ (reference sequence). This CDR3 has 13 residues.

This rearrangement joins TRBV5-5 to TRBJ1-5; TCRdb designates TRBD1, a call that cannot be tested without DNA. Germline V gives CDR1 SGHKS, CDR2 YYEKEE (reference sequence). The CDR3 covers 14 residues. The CDR3 loop is CASSSDSRNQPQHF.

The chain is built from TRBV11-1 and TRBJ2-1; lacking DNA, the TRBD1 call made by TCRdb goes unchecked. This CDR3 contains 13 residues. Germline V gene lookup returns CDR1 SGHAT and CDR2 FQDESV (reference sequence). This CDR3 reads CASSSHRGGEQFF.

The chain is built from TRBV5-1 and TRBJ1-2. The CDR3 loop spans 15 amino acids. The V gene's germline CDR1 is SGHRS and CDR2 YFSETQ. CDR3 sequence: CASSPEGSSHYGYTF.

V gene TRBV12-3 or TRBV12-4 combines with J gene TRBJ1-2; as DNA is missing, the TRBD1 call by TCRdb cannot be tested. CDR3 length: 14 residues. The CDR3 is CASSPYGTDYGYTF.

This chain connects TRBV7-2 to TRBJ1-1. From germline, CDR1 is SGHTA and CDR2 FQGNSA. The CDR3 spans 13 residues. CDR3 residues: CASGNPGNTEAFF.

The chain is built from TRBV5-1 and TRBJ2-2; TCRdb gives TRBD1 as the D gene, but with no DNA this cannot be confirmed. The CDR3 has 15 residues. CDR1 SGHRS and CDR2 YFSETQ come from the germline V gene. The CDR3 sequence is CASSLSQGNTGELFF. The full variable domain, completed using reference TRBV5-1 and TRBJ2-2, is KAGVTQTPRYLIKTRGQQVTLSCSPISGHRSVSWYQQTPGQGLQFLFEYFSETQRNKGNFPGRFSGRQFSNSRSEMNVSTLELGDSALYLCASSLSQGNTGELFFGEGSRLTVL.

The chain uses TRBV3-1 and TRBJ2-3. In germline, CDR1 is LGHDT, CDR2 YNNKEL (reference sequence). The CDR3 covers 13 residues. CDR3: CASSLFRGDTQYF.

CDR3 sequence: CASSKVKDDGTGELFF. This chain joins TRBV21-1 and TRBJ2-2. TRBV21-1 is listed as a pseudogene. This CDR3 region has 16 residues.

The chain joins TRBV7-7 to TRBJ1-5; the TCRdb D gene call, TRBD1, has no DNA to confirm it. The length of the CDR3 is 16 residues. Germline V gene lookup returns CDR1 SSHAT and CDR2 FNYEAQ (reference sequence). The CDR3 region is CASSAPGHSSNQPQHF. Full variable domain (missing parts from reference TRBV7-7 and TRBJ1-5): GAGVSQSPRYKVTKRGQDVTLRCDPISSHATLYWYQQALGQGPEFLTYFNYEAQPDKSGLPSDRFSAERPEGSISTLTIQRTEQRDSAMYRCASSAPGHSSNQPQHFGDGTRLSIL.

V and J are TRBV6-6 and TRBJ2-1; without DNA, the TCRdb call of TRBD1 cannot be checked. CDR3 size: 13 residues. Per germline, CDR1 MNHNY and CDR2 SVGAGI (reference sequence). The CDR3 region is CASSPDTYNEQFF.

V and J are TRBV24-1 and TRBJ2-2; TCRdb proposes TRBD2, but this gene call is untestable without DNA. CDR3 length equals 15 residues. Germline CDR1 and CDR2: KGHDR and SFDVKD. CDR3 sequence reads: CATSVGGSSLGELFF.

This chain joins TRBV29-1 and TRBJ2-2; TCRdb's D gene call, TRBD1, goes unchecked for lack of DNA. Germline-derived CDR1 and CDR2 are SQVTM and ANQGSEA. The CDR3 is 13 amino acids. The CDR3 here is CSVDRENTGELFF.

V is TRBV5-5 and J is TRBJ2-3; TCRdb returns TRBD1, unconfirmable since there is no DNA. The germline V gene encodes CDR1 SGHKS and CDR2 YYEKEE (reference sequence). The CDR3 sequence is 17 residues long. The CDR3 spells CASSLENGDPGVDTQYF. Full variable domain (outside the CDR3, taken from reference TRBV5-5 and TRBJ2-3): DAGVTQSPTHLIKTRGQQVTLRCSPISGHKSVSWYQQVLGQGPQFIFQYYEKEERGRGNFPDRFSARQFPNYSSELNVNALLLGDSALYLCASSLENGDPGVDTQYFGPGTRLTVL.